The rows below give T cell receptor beta chains drawn from one sample of a study of human T cells and chemical hapten exposure. TCRdb reprocessed the RACE reads with MiXCR, giving one entry per CDR3 protein. The sample contains about 380,000 distinct CDR3 sequences, approximately 5.1% of which appear only once. The sample was whole blood, taken in connection with sensitization to the hapten diphenylcyclopropenone (DPC). The receptors were sampled from a woman in her forties or fifties with alopecia areata. Some clones in this sample may be carry-over from other donors' samples. CDR3s include the opening cysteine and the closing phenylalanine or tryptophan. D genes are given only for firm matches. Expanded clones get a size class; other rows say once, few or many, or leave the size out.

V gene	clone size	J gene	D gene	CDR3 protein	CDR3 DNA
TRBV7-9	few	TRBJ1-4	TRBD1	CASRSTGGREKLFF	TGTGCCAGCAGATCCACAGGGGGCCGGGAAAAACTGTTTTTT
TRBV12-3/TRBV12-4	many	TRBJ2-7	NA	CASSRDRLPEQYF	TGTGCCAGCAGTAGGGACCGACTTCCCGAGCAGTACTTC
TRBV6-5	many	TRBJ2-3	NA	CASSSFYSRLYTDTQYF	TGTGCCAGCAGCTCCTTCTATTCGCGGCTCTATACAGATACGCAGTATTTT
TRBV6-5	many	TRBJ2-6	NA	CASSYSWGDGANVLTF	TGTGCCAGCAGTTACTCTTGGGGAGATGGGGCCAACGTCCTGACTTTC
TRBV2	NA	TRBJ1-6	NA	CASSEEGFNSPLHF	TGTGCCAGCAGCGAGGAGGGGTTTAATTCACCCCTCCACTTT
TRBV5-6	many	TRBJ1-5	NA	CASSRRGSQPQHF	TGTGCCAGCAGCCGCCGGGGGAGTCAGCCCCAGCATTTT
TRBV5-1	many	TRBJ2-5	NA	CASSWDIQETQYF	TGCGCCAGCAGCTGGGACATCCAAGAGACCCAGTACTTC
TRBV7-8	many	TRBJ2-1	TRBD2	CASSTYRLAGVNEQFF	TGTGCCAGCAGCACCTACCGACTAGCGGGAGTTAATGAGCAGTTCTTC
TRBV11-2	many	TRBJ2-3	TRBD2	CASSLGERGRTDTQYF	TGTGCCAGCAGCTTAGGGGAGCGGGGGAGGACAGATACGCAGTATTTT
TRBV5-1	many	TRBJ2-3	NA	CASSRTTEITDTQYF	TGCGCCAGCAGCAGAACTACAGAGATCACAGATACGCAGTATTTT
TRBV29-1	many	TRBJ2-5	NA	CSPRRGETQYF	TGCAGCCCGAGGAGAGGGGAGACCCAGTACTTC
TRBV12-3/TRBV12-4	many	TRBJ2-1	TRBD2	CASSLRGGAGDEQFF	TGTGCCAGCAGTTTACGCGGGGGGGCCGGCGATGAGCAGTTCTTC
TRBV18	NA	TRBJ1-5	NA	CASSQGREQPQHF	TGTGCCAGCTCCCAGGGGAGGGAACAGCCCCAGCATTTT
TRBV9	few	TRBJ2-6	NA	CASSSGGSTSGANVLTF	TGTGCCAGCAGCTCGGGGGGCTCCACCTCTGGGGCCAACGTCCTGACTTTC
TRBV12-3/TRBV12-4	few	TRBJ2-5	NA	CASSSAEPETQYF	TGTGCCAGCAGTTCTGCAGAACCCGAGACCCAGTACTTC
TRBV20-1	many	TRBJ2-3	NA	CSALRRVGSLDTQYF	TGCAGTGCTCTCCGCAGGGTAGGGTCTTTAGATACGCAGTATTTT
TRBV4-2	many	TRBJ2-7	TRBD2	CASSQDGLADSYEQYF	TGTGCCAGCAGCCAAGATGGCCTAGCGGACTCCTACGAGCAGTACTTC
TRBV27	many	TRBJ2-3	TRBD1	CASSLTGGAQYF	TGTGCCAGCAGTTTAACAGGGGGAGCGCAGTATTTT
TRBV12-3/TRBV12-4	NA	TRBJ1-5	NA	CASSLRQGAGNQPQHF	TGTGCCAGCAGTTTAAGGCAGGGTGCAGGCAATCAGCCCCAGCATTTT
TRBV9	many	TRBJ2-1	NA	CASSVVSGYGEQFF	TGTGCCAGCAGCGTAGTATCCGGGTACGGTGAGCAGTTCTTC
TRBV6-2/TRBV6-3	few	TRBJ2-7	TRBD2	CASSHTSAYEQYF	TGTGCCAGCAGCCACACTAGCGCCTACGAGCAGTACTTC
TRBV10-3	NA	TRBJ2-6	NA	CAITDSGANVLTF	TGTGCCATCACAGACTCTGGGGCCAACGTCCTGACTTTC
TRBV7-9	few	TRBJ1-4	TRBD1	CASSSVRGLSNEKLFF	TGTGCCAGCAGCTCCGTGAGGGGGCTTTCTAATGAAAAACTGTTTTTT
TRBV7-2	NA	TRBJ1-5	NA	CASSSVPLGGQPQHF	TGTGCCAGCAGCTCGGTCCCACTGGGCGGGCAGCCCCAGCATTTT